A single sample is the source of the 12 T cell receptor beta chains below, sequenced in a study of blood T cells in healthy people across ages. Next came a second PCR, run for about 7 to 12 cycles, which used a sample-barcoded 5' primer along with a J-beta primer mix. TCRdb redid the calling of the 5' RACE reads with MiXCR, one entry per CDR3 protein. The sample shows around 850,000 distinct CDR3 sequences, around 36% of them seen only once. Sequencing was done on a sample of blood. All receptors come from a man aged 18 to 29 in good health.

In its sample, this clonotype was seen a few times. The chain links TRBV2 to TRBJ2-1; 9 bases line up with TRBD1. Germline CDR1 SNHLY, CDR2 FYNNEI. Trimming took 8 bases from V and 9 from J; bases not matched to a gene: 14. CDR3 length equals 15 residues. The CDR3: CASLRLGQGEGEQFF. The DNA of the CDR3 is TGTGCCAGCTTACGCTTGGGACAGGGTGAGGGTGAGCAGTTCTTC.

The CDR3 DNA is TGTGCCAGCAGCTTTGGCAGGGGAGTGGGTGAGCAGTACTTC. Translating it yields CASSFGRGVGEQYF. V and J are TRBV13 and TRBJ2-4; TRBD1 might be the D (6 bases). CDR3 length: 14 amino acids. The germline CDR1 and CDR2 sequences are PRHDT and FYEKMQ (reference sequence). V was shortened by 3 bases and J by 13 bases, with 19 bases between the two germline ends.

At least ten counts were recorded for this clonotype. The chain is built from TRBV12-3 or TRBV12-4 and TRBJ2-1; D remains unclear. The V end lost 5 bases, the J end lost 1 base, and 6 bases lay between the germline ends. The CDR3 consists of 13 residues. The CDR3 reads CASSPASYNEQFF. As DNA, the CDR3 is TGTGCCAGCAGTCCCGCTTCCTACAATGAGCAGTTCTTC.

This clonotype was observed a few times. V gene TRBV5-1 combines with J gene TRBJ1-1; 10 bases fit TRBD1. The CDR3 loop spans 16 amino acids. The trim removed 0 bases at V and 1 base at J, leaving 3 bases unmatched. Germline V gene lookup returns CDR1 SGHRS and CDR2 YFSETQ. In nucleotides, the CDR3 is TGCGCCAGCAGCTTGGGGGGGGACAGGGGGAACACTGAAGCTTTCTTT. This translates into CASSLGGDRGNTEAFF.

The chain employs TRBV5-1 and TRBJ2-3; D is undetermined. V gave up 0 bases and J gave up 6 bases, with 11 bases separating them. Germline CDR1 reads SGHRS; CDR2 reads YFSETQ. This CDR3 comprises 14 residues. The CDR3 DNA reads as TGCGCCAGCAGCTTGGCTGGAAACCTGGATACGCAGTATTTT. The encoded protein is CASSLAGNLDTQYF.

A few counts support this clonotype. This chain uses TRBV29-1 with TRBJ2-3; weak D call: TRBD2 (6 bases). V was trimmed by 6 bases and J by 11 bases, leaving 12 bases between them. CDR3 length equals 10 residues. Germline V gene data show CDR1 as SQVTM and CDR2 as ANQGSEA. DNA for the CDR3: TGCAGCGTGCGGGAACCGGGGCAGTATTTT. Encoded protein: CSVREPGQYF.

The rearrangement links TRBV7-8 to TRBJ2-7; 7 bases match TRBD2. V dropped 0 bases and J dropped 3; count of bases not matched to a gene: 5. The CDR3 is 15 residues long. From germline, CDR1 is SGHVS and CDR2 FQNEAQ. The DNA of the CDR3 is TGTGCCAGCAGCTTAGCGGCCACGGGGGGCTACGAGCAGTACTTC. This gives the protein CASSLAATGGYEQYF. Full variable domain (rest looked up from reference TRBV7-8 and TRBJ2-7): GAGVSQSPRYKVAKRGQDVALRCDPISGHVSLFWYQQALGQGPEFLTYFQNEAQLDKSGLPSDRFFAERPEGSVSTLKIQRTQQEDSAVYLCASSLAATGGYEQYFGPGTRLTVT.

Here the CDR3 DNA reads TGTGCCAACAGGGACGTAAATACGCAGTATTTT. Translation gives CANRDVNTQYF. The chain joins TRBV6-1 to TRBJ2-3, with D possibly matching TRBD1 (6 bases). The germline V and J ends were trimmed by 10 bases and 7 bases, with 12 bases remaining between them. Germline CDR1 MNHNS, CDR2 SASEGT. The CDR3 extends over 11 amino acids.

This clonotype was recorded many times. The chain recombines TRBV28 with TRBJ2-7; no clear D. Looked up from germline, CDR1 is MDHEN and CDR2 is SYDVKM. The CDR3 length is 14 residues. Trimming took off 4 bases at V and 7 bases at J, with 17 bases between the two ends. For the CDR3, the DNA is TGTGCCAGCAGTTCAACCGGACCCTTAGGGGAGCAGTACTTC. Translated, it gives CASSSTGPLGEQYF.

The CDR3 protein is CSARGHAPTEAFF. The CDR3 nucleotides are TGCAGTGCTAGAGGGCACGCGCCCACTGAAGCTTTCTTT. The V call is TRBV20-1, the J call TRBJ1-1; D gene uncertain. Trimming shortened V by 1 base and J by 4 bases, and 10 bases separated the two germline ends. CDR3 length: 13 amino acids. Germline V gene sequence: CDR1 DFQATT, CDR2 SNEGSKA (reference sequence).

V usage is TRBV7-2 and J usage is TRBJ2-5; no firm D call. Trimming cost V 4 bases and J 2 bases, with 8 bases left between them. This CDR3 spans 13 amino acids. Germline V gene sequence: CDR1 SGHTA, CDR2 FQGNSA. CDR3 loop: CASSSATQETQYF. CDR3 in DNA: TGTGCCAGCAGCTCTGCTACTCAAGAGACCCAGTACTTC.

The V gene is TRBV29-1, the J gene TRBJ2-5; TRBD2 matches 7 bases. The ends lost 6 bases at V and 4 bases at J; junction bases unmatched: 5. Germline-derived CDR1 and CDR2 are SQVTM and ANQGSEA. This CDR3 contains 12 residues. CDR3 nucleotides: TGCAGCGTGGGCATAGCGGGAGAGACCCAGTACTTC. This encodes CSVGIAGETQYF.